The 18 T cell receptor beta chains listed next were all sequenced from one sample in a study of radiotherapy plus CTLA-4 blockade in lung cancer. TCRdb's table, derived via immunoSEQ multiplex PCR, lists solely in-frame clones and lacks some. The data hold about 110,000 clones, with approximately 80% observed a single time. The sequencing here drew on peripheral blood, taken from a patient treated with radiotherapy plus ipilimumab. The receptor source for this set is a human donor with non-small cell lung cancer that progressed on radiotherapy plus ipilimumab. Some clones in this sample may be carry-over from other donors' samples.

This clone was seen only once. The DNA of the CDR3 is TGTGCCCTAAATCAGGGAATCGTGGATCAGCCCCAGCATTTT. This sequence encodes CALNQGIVDQPQHF. This chain links TRBV27 with TRBJ1-5, with D tentatively TRBD1 (5 bases). Per germline, CDR1 MNHEY and CDR2 SMNVEV (reference sequence). V was cut by 11 bases and J by 5 bases, with 19 bases left in between. The CDR3 is 14 residues long.

The rearrangement links TRBV5-1 to TRBJ2-5; 9 nucleotides line up with TRBD1. CDR1 and CDR2 (germline): SGHRS, YFSETQ. Trimming cost V 2 bases and J 1 base; bases outside gene matches: 9. The length of the CDR3 is 17 residues. The CDR3 loop reads CASSFLRTGEGQETQYF. The CDR3 DNA sequence: TGCGCCAGCAGCTTCCTCCGGACAGGGGAGGGCCAAGAGACCCAGTACTTC.

This rearrangement joins TRBV4-1 to TRBJ2-3; D gene unclear. The V and J ends lost 1 base and 3 bases respectively, with 11 bases between them. This CDR3 is built from 15 residues. CDR1 and CDR2 from the germline V gene are MGHRA and YSYEKL. For the CDR3, the DNA is TGCGCCAGCAGCCAAGCGTTCGGGTTGACAGATACGCAGTATTTT. This gives the protein CASSQAFGLTDTQYF.

The rearrangement links TRBV6-5 to TRBJ1-6; the D is unclear. This CDR3 spans 13 amino acids. V lost 7 bases, J lost 12 bases, and 16 bases lay in between. CDR1 is MNHEY, CDR2 SVGAGI, per germline. The CDR3 loop reads CASKNEPTGPLHF. The CDR3 region has the DNA TGTGCCAGCAAGAACGAACCCACGGGACCCCTCCACTTT.

The chain is built from TRBV14 and TRBJ2-1, with TRBD1 matching 7 bases. The V gene's germline CDR1 is SGHDN and CDR2 FVKESK. CDR3 length: 16 residues. The V segment lost 4 bases and the J segment 3 bases; nucleotides outside the gene matches: 9. The CDR3 DNA reads as TGTGCCAGCAGCCCCCCCGGGACAGTTTTCTACAATGAGCAGTTCTTC. Translation: CASSPPGTVFYNEQFF. Together with reference TRBV14 and TRBJ2-1, the CDR3 gives the full variable domain: EAGVTQFPSHSVIEKGQTVTLRCDPISGHDNLYWYRRVMGKEIKFLLHFVKESKQDESGMPNNRFLAERTGGTYSTLKVQPAELEDSGVYFCASSPPGTVFYNEQFFGPGTRLTVL.

The gene calls are TRBV7-9 and TRBJ2-5, with TRBD2 identical over 9 bases. J was trimmed by 4 bases and V by 7 bases; bases with no gene match: 1. Germline assignment: CDR1 SEHNR and CDR2 FQNEAQ (reference sequence). The CDR3 extends over 12 amino acids. In DNA form, the CDR3 reads TGTGCCAGCACGACTAGCGGAGAGACCCAGTACTTC. This sequence encodes CASTTSGETQYF.

At least ten counts were recorded for this clone. This chain uses TRBV19 with TRBJ1-2, with D perhaps matching TRBD1 (5 bases). CDR3 length: 13 residues. Between the trimmed V and J ends, which lost 5 bases and 4 bases, there was a span of 11 bases. Germline lookup yields CDR1 LNHDA and CDR2 SQIVND (reference sequence). The DNA for the CDR3 is TGTGCCAGTAGTGCAGGGCCGGGCTATGGCTACACCTTC. Its translation: CASSAGPGYGYTF.

Note on this clone: Sequence at one end of the junction differs from germline and may be a read error. The chain joins TRBV7-7 to TRBJ2-1, with D unresolved. This CDR3 contains 13 residues. Germline V gene data show CDR1 as SSHAT and CDR2 as FNYEAQ (reference sequence). The CDR3 loop is CASSSDAYNEQFF. The CDR3, as DNA: TGTGCTAGCAGCTCGGACGCCTACAATGAGCAGTTCTTC.

The chain carries TRBV6-5 and TRBJ1-1, with D perhaps matching TRBD1 (6 bases). The germline V gene encodes CDR1 MNHEY and CDR2 SVGAGI. The CDR3 has 14 amino acids. V was shortened by 9 bases and J by 5 bases, with 19 bases between the two germline ends. CDR3 in amino acids: CASTKPGVWTEAFF. CDR3 DNA sequence: TGTGCCAGTACTAAGCCAGGGGTCTGGACTGAAGCTTTCTTT.

The J gene is TRBJ2-5, the V gene TRBV5-1; D perhaps matches TRBD2 (6 bases). Trimming shortened V by 0 bases and J by 4 bases, and 10 bases separated the two germline ends. The CDR3 runs to 14 residues. Germline V gene lookup returns CDR1 SGHRS and CDR2 YFSETQ. CDR3 DNA: TGCGCCAGCAGCTTGGTACCCGGGGGAGAGACCCAGTACTTC. As protein: CASSLVPGGETQYF. Drawing the rest from reference TRBV5-1 and TRBJ2-5, the complete variable domain is KAGVTQTPRYLIKTRGQQVTLSCSPISGHRSVSWYQQTPGQGLQFLFEYFSETQRNKGNFPGRFSGRQFSNSRSEMNVSTLELGDSALYLCASSLVPGGETQYFGPGTRLLVL.

This clone was picked up a small number of times. V usage is TRBV6-4 and J usage is TRBJ1-2; D ambiguous. Germline lookup yields CDR1 MRHNA and CDR2 SNTAGT. CDR3 length equals 12 residues. The V end lost 3 bases, the J end lost 8 bases, and 10 bases lay between the germline ends. DNA of the CDR3: TGTGCCAGCAGTGAAATGAGGACGGGCTACACCTTC. Translating it yields CASSEMRTGYTF.

There are a few counts of this clone. A read error may account for a junction end that differs from germline. V usage is TRBV29-1 and J usage is TRBJ2-1, with no clear D. Germline lookup yields CDR1 SQVTM and CDR2 ANQGSEA. The CDR3 has 12 residues. Here the CDR3 reads CSVESLGNGQFF. CDR3 nucleotides: TGCAGCGTTGAGTCTTTAGGGAATGGGCAGTTCTTC.

The chain joins TRBV28 to TRBJ1-5; D unresolved. The germline gives CDR1 MDHEN, CDR2 SYDVKM. The CDR3 sequence is 14 residues long. V was cut by 6 bases and J by 6 bases, with 15 bases left in between. CDR3 sequence: CASSIETWGQPQHF. CDR3 DNA: TGTGCCAGCAGCATTGAGACCTGGGGTCAGCCCCAGCATTTT.

This clone appeared a single time. In DNA form, the CDR3 reads TGTGCCACCTGGGACAGGGGTTCGAACACCGGGGAGCTGTTTTTT. It is translated as CATWDRGSNTGELFF. The chain employs TRBV19 and TRBJ2-2; 10 bases match TRBD1. V shed 10 bases and J 0 bases; nucleotides not matched to a gene: 5. The germline V gene has CDR1 LNHDA and CDR2 SQIVND (reference sequence). There are 15 residues in the CDR3.

This sequence joins TRBV5-5 and TRBJ1-2, with no clear D. The CDR3 runs to 13 residues. Deletions cut 2 bases from V and 6 bases from J, with 11 bases between. The germline gives CDR1 SGHKS, CDR2 YYEKEE (reference sequence). The CDR3 sequence: CASSLSPHDGYTF. DNA for the CDR3: TGTGCCAGCAGCTTATCTCCACACGATGGCTACACCTTC.

This clone was observed once. The chain combines TRBV18 with TRBJ2-2; 8 nucleotides line up with TRBD1. CDR1 and CDR2 from the germline V gene are KGHSH and LQKENI. J lost 7 bases, V lost 2 bases, and 9 bases had no gene match. This CDR3 comprises 16 residues. This chain's CDR3 is CASSPTNRGTYGELFF. In nucleotides, the CDR3 is TGTGCCAGCTCACCAACGAACAGGGGGACGTACGGGGAGCTGTTTTTT.

V usage is TRBV2 and J usage is TRBJ1-6, with D possibly TRBD1 on 5 matching bases. The CDR3 runs to 15 residues. Trimming removed 3 bases from V and 13 bases from J, with 19 bases in between. The germline gives CDR1 SNHLY, CDR2 FYNNEI. The CDR3 protein is CASSEEGLSHTPLHF. CDR3 in DNA: TGTGCCAGCAGTGAGGAGGGGCTGAGCCATACTCCCCTCCACTTT.

This chain uses TRBV4-2 with TRBJ1-1; the D gene is possibly TRBD1 (5 bases). Trimming took off 1 base at V and 11 bases at J, with 11 bases between the two ends. Germline V gene data show CDR1 as LGHNA and CDR2 as YNFKEQ. There are 12 residues in the CDR3. CDR3 sequence (DNA): TGTGCCAGCAGCCAAGGGGGGAGCCGCGCTTTCTTT. This codes for CASSQGGSRAFF.